What follows are 24 T cell receptor beta chains derived from one specimen sequenced in a study of T-cell reconstitution after alpha-beta-depleted transplantation in children. This sample's TCRbeta library carried unique molecular identifier barcodes. TCRdb reprocessed the PCR reads via MiXCR and lists one record per CDR3 protein. The sample holds under 750,000 distinct CDR3 sequences, about 23% seen once. The sample in question was PBMCs, mostly from graft donor cells, obtained 360 days after TCRalphabeta/CD19-depleted stem cell transplant. The receptors derive from a boy in the first two years of life who had a stem cell transplant for acute myeloid leukemia, so the T cells may come from the graft donor.

This clonotype appeared a few times. V is TRBV11-2 and J is TRBJ1-2; 7 nucleotides line up with TRBD1. The CDR3 is made up of 18 amino acids. V trimming: 1 base; J trimming: 4 bases; junction bases outside the gene matches: 15. CDR1 is SGHAT and CDR2 is FQNNGV in the germline V gene. The chain's CDR3 is CASSLVLAGGGVIYGYTF. CDR3 DNA sequence: TGTGCCAGCAGCTTAGTACTCGCAGGGGGGGGCGTGATCTATGGCTACACCTTC. Full variable domain (rest looked up from reference TRBV11-2 and TRBJ1-2): EAGVAQSPRYKIIEKRQSVAFWCNPISGHATLYWYQQILGQGPKLLIQFQNNGVVDDSQLPKDRFSAERLKGVDSTLKIQPAKLEDSAVYLCASSLVLAGGGVIYGYTFGSGTRLTVV.

In this sample, this clonotype turned up a few times. The chain has TRBV29-1 and TRBJ2-5; 8 bases map to TRBD1. Germline values: CDR1 SQVTM, CDR2 ANQGSEA. The CDR3 loop spans 13 amino acids. The V segment lost 6 bases and the J segment 2 bases; nucleotides outside the gene matches: 5. DNA for the CDR3: TGCAGCGTCTTCGGACAGGGACAAGAGACCCAGTACTTC. This encodes CSVFGQGQETQYF. The variable domain in full, with the rest retrieved from reference TRBV29-1 and TRBJ2-5, is SAVISQKPSRDICQRGTSLTIQCQVDSQVTMMFWYRQQPGQSLTLIATANQGSEATYESGFVIDKFPISRPNLTFSTLTVSNMSPEDSSIYLCSVFGQGQETQYFGPGTRLLVL.

The rearrangement uses TRBV28 and TRBJ2-7; TRBD2 aligns across 13 bases. The V segment lost 7 bases and the J segment 5 bases; nucleotides outside the gene matches: 11. The length of the CDR3 is 16 residues. CDR1 and CDR2 from the germline V gene are MDHEN and SYDVKM. The CDR3: CASTLPGLAGRDEQYF. The CDR3 nucleotides are TGTGCCAGCACCCTTCCGGGACTAGCGGGGCGGGACGAGCAGTACTTC.

Regarding this clonotype: This could be a read error, since a much larger clone is one nucleotide away. This chain joins TRBV20-1 and TRBJ2-7; 8 bases are shared with TRBD2. Germline V gene data show CDR1 as DFQATT and CDR2 as SNEGSKA (reference sequence). The CDR3 is 13 residues long. The CDR3 loop reads CSARRRGGYVQYV. The CDR3 DNA is TGCAGTGCTAGACGCCGGGGGGGCTACGTGCAGTACGTC.

This clonotype has more than one count but fewer than ten. The rearrangement joins TRBV10-3 to TRBJ2-4, with D perhaps matching TRBD2 (5 bases). Germline values: CDR1 ENHRY, CDR2 SYGVKD. The length of the CDR3 is 13 residues. V lost 10 bases and J 3 bases, leaving 13 bases between the germline ends. CDR3 coding DNA: TGTGCCACCAGAGGAGAGGGCAAAAACATTCAGTACTTC. The encoded protein is CATRGEGKNIQYF.

The genes are TRBV7-7 and TRBJ2-3; 10 nucleotides align to TRBD1. The CDR3 is 16 amino acids. V was pared by 1 base and J by 2 bases, with 3 bases of the junction left unmatched. From germline, CDR1 is SSHAT and CDR2 FNYEAQ (reference sequence). The CDR3 loop reads CASSLGTGGPTDTQYF. CDR3 bases: TGTGCCAGCAGCTTAGGGACAGGGGGACCCACAGATACGCAGTATTTT.

This clonotype was seen repeatedly, ten times or more. The V gene is TRBV6-1, the J gene TRBJ2-6; the D gene is possibly TRBD1 (6 bases). V gave up 8 bases and J gave up 4 bases, with 12 bases separating them. The CDR3 has 14 amino acids. Germline V gene data show CDR1 as MNHNS and CDR2 as SASEGT. The CDR3: CASSPGVGANVLTF. The CDR3 coding sequence is TGTGCCAGCTCCCCAGGGGTCGGGGCCAACGTCCTGACTTTC.

The chain uses TRBV6-5 and TRBJ1-5, with a tentative D call TRBD1 (5 bases). V was pared by 2 bases and J by 4 bases, with 9 bases between. Germline CDR1 and CDR2: MNHEY and SVGAGI. The length of the CDR3 is 14 residues. CDR3 region: CASSYPGMNQPQHF. CDR3 DNA: TGTGCCAGCAGTTACCCAGGGATGAATCAGCCCCAGCATTTT.

V and J are TRBV15 and TRBJ2-3; no clear D gene. This CDR3 has 15 residues. Trimming took 0 bases from V and 4 from J, leaving 11 bases between them. The germline V gene has CDR1 LNHNV and CDR2 YYDKDF (reference sequence). This chain's CDR3 is CATSRDSLRPDTQYF. The CDR3 bases are TGTGCCACCAGCAGAGATTCCTTGAGACCAGATACGCAGTATTTT.

This clonotype was recorded once. The chain links TRBV15 to TRBJ2-7; 8 bases map to TRBD2. Germline-derived CDR1 and CDR2 are LNHNV and YYDKDF (reference sequence). V gave up 1 base and J gave up 4 bases; unmatched junction bases: 9. The CDR3 is 16 amino acids. The CDR3 region is CATSRVRIAGSYEQYF. The CDR3 bases are TGTGCCACCAGCAGAGTCCGTATAGCGGGGTCATACGAGCAGTACTTC.

The CDR3 loop reads CASSLDLGSYGYTF. The CDR3 nucleotides read TGTGCCAGCAGCTTAGATCTGGGGAGCTATGGCTACACCTTC. The chain uses TRBV7-6 and TRBJ1-2, with D unclear. The CDR3 is 14 residues long. The ends were cut back, 1 base at V and 4 bases at J, with 10 bases in the middle. Germline CDR1 reads SGHVS; CDR2 reads FNYEAQ.

The chain combines TRBV7-9 with TRBJ2-3; 11 bases are a match to TRBD2. Germline assignment: CDR1 SEHNR and CDR2 FQNEAQ (reference sequence). With 8 bases clipped from V and 7 bases from J, the junction kept 11 bases outside the gene matches. The CDR3 sequence is 15 residues long. CDR3 bases: TGTGCCAGCGTCCACCCAGGGACTAGCGGATATACGCAGTATTTT. Residues: CASVHPGTSGYTQYF.

This clonotype was seen a handful of times. The chain couples TRBV29-1 to TRBJ2-5; possibly TRBD2 for D (5 bases). V was cut by 6 bases and J by 5 bases, with 16 bases left in between. This CDR3 has 13 residues. Germline V gene lookup returns CDR1 SQVTM and CDR2 ANQGSEA. This CDR3 reads CSVRRTVGETQYF. CDR3 nucleotide sequence: TGCAGCGTGCGGAGGACTGTTGGGGAGACCCAGTACTTC.

This clonotype was seen only a few times. V and J are TRBV20-1 and TRBJ2-5; D is perhaps TRBD2 (5 bases). In germline, CDR1 is DFQATT, CDR2 SNEGSKA (reference sequence). This CDR3 contains 13 residues. Trimming pared 2 bases from V and 2 bases from J, leaving 9 bases between. Written as DNA, the CDR3 is TGCAGTGCTAGACAGCTAGCTCAAGAGACCCAGTACTTC. The encoded protein is CSARQLAQETQYF.

About this clonotype itself: The junction departs from germline at one end; a sequencing error may be responsible. The genes are TRBV20-1 and TRBJ1-2; D gene uncertain. CDR1 and CDR2 (germline): DFQATT, SNEGSKA (reference sequence). This CDR3 is 15 amino acids long. As DNA, the CDR3 is TGCTGTGCTAGAGTTCTCGGGGTTTCTAACTATGGCTACACCTTC. Amino acids: CCARVLGVSNYGYTF.

This clonotype was detected only a few times. The chain combines TRBV12-3 or TRBV12-4 with TRBJ2-3; a possible D gene is TRBD1 (6 bases). The CDR3 length is 14 residues. V gave up 6 bases and J gave up 2 bases, with 12 bases separating them. Written as DNA, the CDR3 is TGTGCCAGCAGCTTTGGACAGATCACAGATACGCAGTATTTT. It codes for CASSFGQITDTQYF.

The V gene is TRBV20-1, the J gene TRBJ2-3, with a possible D match to TRBD2 (6 bases). Deletions cut 0 bases from V and 8 bases from J, with 21 bases between. The germline gives CDR1 DFQATT, CDR2 SNEGSKA (reference sequence). This CDR3 is 16 amino acids long. The CDR3 DNA reads as TGCAGTGCTAGAGATCTCCCGGGTAGAGGAGGGGTTACGCAGTATTTT. This encodes CSARDLPGRGGVTQYF.

A note on this clonotype: One junction end does not reproduce the germline sequence, and a read error may be involved. This rearrangement joins TRBV5-4 to TRBJ1-2; 12 bases map to TRBD1. CDR1 and CDR2 (germline): SGHNT, YYREEE (reference sequence). The CDR3 contains 14 residues. CDR3 sequence reads: CASSLGQGALGYTF. CDR3 in DNA: TGTGCCAGCAGTTTGGGACAGGGGGCGCTGGGCTACACCTTC.

This clonotype showed up just a few times. The V call is TRBV7-2, the J call TRBJ2-3; 9 positions agree with TRBD1. The CDR3 consists of 15 residues. V lost 8 bases, J lost 6 bases, and 12 bases stayed unmatched. Germline CDR1 is SGHTA and CDR2 is FQGNSA. The CDR3: CASQEQGAPMDTQYF. The CDR3 DNA sequence: TGTGCCAGCCAGGAACAGGGGGCGCCAATGGATACGCAGTATTTT.

The chain carries TRBV4-1 and TRBJ2-3, with D unresolved. The CDR3 totals 13 residues. The V and J ends lost 4 bases and 5 bases respectively, with 10 bases between them. Germline CDR1 and CDR2: MGHRA and YSYEKL. The CDR3 sequence is CASSPLLLDTQYF. CDR3 DNA: TGCGCCAGCAGCCCTCTTTTACTAGATACGCAGTATTTT.

This sequence joins TRBV12-3 or TRBV12-4 and TRBJ1-4; TRBD1 is a possible D gene (5 bases). There are 15 residues in the CDR3. V was pared by 5 bases and J by 8 bases, with 18 bases between. CDR3 DNA sequence: TGTGCCAGCAGTCCCCTTTCCGGGACGACAGAAAAACTGTTTTTT. This codes for CASSPLSGTTEKLFF.

V gene TRBV5-1 combines with J gene TRBJ1-2; 8 bases agree with TRBD1. Unmatched junction bases numbered 5, after V lost 3 bases and J lost 7 bases. The length of the CDR3 is 13 residues. Per germline, CDR1 SGHRS and CDR2 YFSETQ. CDR3 residues: CASSSTGDVGYTF. DNA of the CDR3: TGCGCCAGCAGCTCGACAGGGGATGTTGGCTACACCTTC.

The genes are TRBV5-1 and TRBJ1-1; no definite D call. V dropped 0 bases and J dropped 3 bases, with 12 bases sitting between them. CDR1 SGHRS and CDR2 YFSETQ come from the germline V gene. CDR3 length: 15 residues. The CDR3 nucleotides are TGCGCCAGCAGCTTGGGGCTTACGGGGTACACTGAAGCTTTCTTT. Residues: CASSLGLTGYTEAFF.

Concerning this clonotype: One end of the junction fails to match germline, which may point to a read error. V usage is TRBV29-1 and J usage is TRBJ1-1; a possible D gene is TRBD1 (5 bases). Germline assignment: CDR1 SQVTM and CDR2 ANQGSEA. The CDR3 loop spans 15 amino acids. CDR3 nucleotide sequence: TGCAGCGTTGCTCCCCTCACTCTCCGACCGGGACCATCCGCCTTT. Protein sequence: CSVAPLTLRPGPSAF.